What follows are 9 T cell receptor beta chains derived from one specimen sequenced in a study of blood T cell repertoires in COVID-19. Assay used: immunoSEQ multiplex PCR; TCRdb lists only in-frame clones, some missing. Seen here are 240,000 or so clones, around 88% observed once, and the top ten hold roughly 3%. The sequenced sample was peripheral blood. These receptors originate from a woman younger than 45 who had recovered from COVID-19.

This clone was counted between two and nine times. This chain joins TRBV3-1 (or the pseudogene TRBV3-2) and TRBJ1-3, with 7 bases aligning to TRBD1. Germline trimming cut 3 bases from V and 2 bases from J; bases unmatched to any gene: 7. CDR1 and CDR2 from the germline V gene are LGHDT and YNNKEL (reference sequence). This CDR3 has 16 amino acids. DNA for the CDR3: TGTGCCAGCAGCCAGATCGGACAGGCCGCTGGAAACACCATATATTTT. It translates to CASSQIGQAAGNTIYF.

Points on this clone: One end of the junction varies from germline; a read error may be responsible. This chain connects TRBV6-2 or TRBV6-3 to TRBJ1-3; D is perhaps TRBD1 (6 bases). CDR1 MNHEY and CDR2 SVGEGT come from the germline V gene. There are 14 residues in the CDR3. CDR3 sequence: CASSTGTAGNAIYF. In nucleotides, the CDR3 is TGTGCCAGCAGTACAGGGACGGCTGGAAACGCCATATATTTT.

The rearrangement joins TRBV10-3 to TRBJ1-5; D not resolved. Germline V gives CDR1 ENHRY, CDR2 SYGVKD. Trimming pared 3 bases from V and 9 bases from J, leaving 12 bases between. The CDR3 extends over 13 amino acids. CDR3 DNA sequence: TGTGCCATCAGTGAAACTGGCGGCGTGCCCCAGCATTTT. It is translated as CAISETGGVPQHF.

CDR3: CASSQLGEGNGYTF. In DNA, the CDR3 is TGCGCCAGCAGCCAATTAGGGGAGGGGAACGGCTACACCTTC. This sequence joins TRBV4-3 and TRBJ1-2; maybe TRBD1 (5 bases). Trimming stripped 2 bases from V and 8 bases from J, with 15 bases between. Germline values: CDR1 LGHNA, CDR2 YSLEER. This CDR3 has 14 residues.

The genes are TRBV25-1 and TRBJ1-2, with D uncertain. Germline CDR1 MGHDK, CDR2 SYGVNS. The germline V and J ends were trimmed by 0 bases and 1 base, with 6 bases remaining between them. The length of the CDR3 is 14 residues. CDR3 nucleotides: TGTGCCAGCAGTGAATATGGAGGTAACTATGGCTACACCTTC. This translates into CASSEYGGNYGYTF.

The gene calls are TRBV7-3 and TRBJ1-1, with unresolved D. The V and J ends lost 5 bases and 3 bases respectively, with 10 bases between them. The CDR3 loop spans 13 amino acids. CDR1 SGHTA and CDR2 FQGTGA come from the germline V gene. The CDR3 spells CASSPTLDTEAFF. Here the CDR3 DNA reads TGTGCCAGCAGCCCCACTTTGGACACTGAAGCTTTCTTT.

The chain uses TRBV5-1 and TRBJ2-7; TRBD1 matches at 9 bases. V was clipped by 3 bases and J by 4 bases; unmatched bases: 8. Germline V gene sequence: CDR1 SGHRS, CDR2 YFSETQ. The CDR3 runs 15 residues. CDR3 protein: CASSSTGGAKYEQYF. Written as DNA, the CDR3 is TGCGCCAGCAGCTCCACAGGGGGCGCGAAATACGAGCAGTACTTC.

This chain links TRBV6-2 or TRBV6-3 with TRBJ2-1; 10 nucleotides line up with TRBD2. V shed 2 bases, J shed 8 bases, and the junction held 6 bases outside the gene matches. The germline V gene encodes CDR1 MNHEY and CDR2 SVGEGT. CDR3 length equals 15 residues. This CDR3 is CASSYTGTSVDEQFF. The DNA of the CDR3 is TGTGCCAGCAGTTACACCGGGACTAGCGTTGATGAGCAGTTCTTC.

This sequence joins TRBV29-1 and TRBJ1-2, with D maybe TRBD1 (5 bases). From germline, CDR1 is SQVTM and CDR2 ANQGSEA. The V and J ends lost 5 bases and 7 bases respectively, with 20 bases between them. This CDR3 comprises 14 residues. The CDR3 loop is CSVSGTIGPFGYTF. The CDR3 bases are TGCAGCGTTAGCGGGACGATAGGCCCCTTTGGCTACACCTTC. Full variable domain (missing parts from reference TRBV29-1 and TRBJ1-2): SAVISQKPSRDICQRGTSLTIQCQVDSQVTMMFWYRQQPGQSLTLIATANQGSEATYESGFVIDKFPISRPNLTFSTLTVSNMSPEDSSIYLCSVSGTIGPFGYTFGSGTRLTVV.